The 8 T cell receptor beta chains below come from one sample, sequenced in a study of T cell responses to AZD1222 COVID-19 vaccine. Some clones are missing from TCRdb's copy, which holds only in-frame ones; the method was immunoSEQ multiplex PCR. Here the sample spans about 140,000 clones, 80% to 95% being singletons. Material: peripheral blood, obtained 28 days after the second AZD1222 dose. The receptors come from an adult who received the AZD1222 COVID-19 vaccine.

Only one count was recorded for this clone. The V gene is TRBV5-1, the J gene TRBJ1-2, with TRBD1 matching 7 bases. With 0 bases clipped from V and 5 bases from J, the junction kept 7 bases outside the gene matches. This CDR3 has 15 amino acids. CDR1 and CDR2 from the germline V gene are SGHRS and YFSETQ. CDR3 amino acids: CASSLAVAGGYGYTF. The CDR3 nucleotides are TGCGCCAGCAGCTTGGCTGTGGCAGGGGGTTATGGCTACACCTTC.

V and J are TRBV10-3 and TRBJ1-2; D is possibly TRBD1 (6 bases). The CDR3 is 14 amino acids. Trimming removed 3 bases from V and 5 bases from J, with 13 bases in between. Germline-derived CDR1 and CDR2 are ENHRY and SYGVKD. The CDR3 spells CAISEGGTGYGYTF. The CDR3 coding sequence is TGTGCCATCAGTGAAGGGGGAACGGGGTATGGCTACACCTTC.

V is TRBV4-3 and J is TRBJ1-1, with D unresolved. This CDR3 comprises 14 residues. V lost 5 bases, J lost 3 bases, and 13 bases lay in between. Germline V CDR1 and CDR2: LGHNA, YSLEER. CDR3 amino acids: CASSVQNRDTEAFF. As DNA, the CDR3 is TGCGCCAGCAGCGTACAGAATAGGGACACTGAAGCTTTCTTT.

This chain joins TRBV2 and TRBJ1-2; D unresolved. CDR3 length: 15 amino acids. V was pared by 2 bases and J by 6 bases, with 16 bases between. Germline values: CDR1 SNHLY, CDR2 FYNNEI. CDR3 sequence (DNA): TGTGCCAGCAGTGAAAGGAGGATCCAATCCCATGGCTACACCTTC. It yields the protein CASSERRIQSHGYTF.

This chain uses TRBV12-5 with TRBJ2-7; the D gene is possibly TRBD2 (7 bases). CDR1 and CDR2 (germline): LGHNT, FRNRAP. V was trimmed by 6 bases and J by 5 bases, leaving 20 bases between them. CDR3 size: 15 residues. CDR3 sequence: CASGFPRGALNEQYF. In DNA form, the CDR3 reads TGTGCTAGTGGCTTCCCCCGGGGGGCGCTCAACGAGCAGTACTTC.

The V and J genes are TRBV28 and TRBJ1-5, with unresolved D. The CDR3 has 14 residues. In germline, CDR1 is MDHEN, CDR2 SYDVKM. Deletions cut 2 bases from V and 5 bases from J, with 10 bases between. Here the CDR3 DNA reads TGTGCCAGCAGTTTAGTCAGCCTGGATCAGCCCCAGCATTTT. It yields the protein CASSLVSLDQPQHF.

J is TRBJ2-7 and V is TRBV27, with D perhaps TRBD2 (7 bases). Trimming stripped 2 bases from V and 6 bases from J, with 14 bases between. Germline CDR1 and CDR2: MNHEY and SMNVEV (reference sequence). The CDR3 spans 14 residues. DNA of the CDR3: TGTGCCAGCAGTTTAGGAGGGGGGGCCCCCGAGCAGTACTTC. The encoded protein is CASSLGGGAPEQYF.

This chain uses TRBV11-2 with TRBJ1-1, with 7 bases aligning to TRBD1. The CDR3 is made up of 15 amino acids. With V trimmed by 1 base and J by 5 bases, 7 bases remained unmatched. Germline loops: CDR1 SGHAT, CDR2 FQNNGV. For the CDR3, the DNA is TGTGCCAGCAGCTTAGGCCGACAGGGTGGTACTGAAGCTTTCTTT. This sequence encodes CASSLGRQGGTEAFF.